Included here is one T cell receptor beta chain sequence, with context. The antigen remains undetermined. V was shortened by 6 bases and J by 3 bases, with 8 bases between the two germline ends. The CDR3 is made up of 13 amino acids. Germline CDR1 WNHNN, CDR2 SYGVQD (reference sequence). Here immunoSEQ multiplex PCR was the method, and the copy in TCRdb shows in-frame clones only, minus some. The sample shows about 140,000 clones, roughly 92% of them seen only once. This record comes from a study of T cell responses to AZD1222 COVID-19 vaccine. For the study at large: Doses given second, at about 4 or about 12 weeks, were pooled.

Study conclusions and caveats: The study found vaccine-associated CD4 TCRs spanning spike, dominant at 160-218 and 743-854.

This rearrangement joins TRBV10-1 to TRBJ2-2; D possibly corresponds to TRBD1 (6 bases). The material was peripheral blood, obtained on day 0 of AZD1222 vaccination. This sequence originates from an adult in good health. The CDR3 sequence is CASRQGHTGELFF. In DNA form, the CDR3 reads TGCGCCAGCAGACAGGGTCACACCGGGGAGCTGTTTTTT.